What follows are 23 T cell receptor beta chains derived from one specimen sequenced in a study of Ad26.COV2.S vaccination and SARS-CoV-2 variants. TCRdb keeps only in-frame clones here, not all; method: immunoSEQ multiplex PCR. Among about 350,000 clones, roughly 89% were seen once, and the ten largest hold approximately 5%. Treatment here: 19 received Ad26.COV2.S at low or high dose, single or two shots; about 5 received placebo; per-sample allocation not given. At day 63 after the first vaccine or placebo injection, samples were drawn. Source: peripheral blood, taken in a trial of Ad26.COV2.S vaccine versus placebo. The source of these receptors is a person between 18 and 65 years old who received the Ad26.COV2.S COVID-19 vaccine or a placebo.

V and J are TRBV5-5 and TRBJ2-1; 12 nucleotides agree with TRBD2. J lost 8 bases, V lost 4 bases, and 16 bases had no gene match. CDR3 size: 18 residues. The V gene's germline CDR1 is SGHKS and CDR2 YYEKEE (reference sequence). The CDR3 nucleotides are TGTGCCAGCAGCACGGACACGCTTCTAGCGGGAGGGCCGGATGAGCAGTTCTTC. Amino acids: CASSTDTLLAGGPDEQFF.

The chain uses TRBV10-3 and TRBJ1-3; TRBD1 agrees at 7 bases. V shed 6 bases and J 0 bases; nucleotides not matched to a gene: 17. The germline V gene encodes CDR1 ENHRY and CDR2 SYGVKD. The CDR3 extends over 19 amino acids. This chain's CDR3 is CAIREAITGVGYSGNTIYF. For the CDR3, the DNA is TGTGCCATCAGAGAAGCAATTACAGGGGTCGGATACTCTGGAAACACCATATATTTT.

This chain links TRBV27 with TRBJ2-7, with D perhaps matching TRBD2 (7 bases). Deletions cut 4 bases from V and 3 bases from J, with 16 bases between. This CDR3 is built from 15 residues. CDR1 is MNHEY, CDR2 SMNVEV, per germline (reference sequence). The CDR3 DNA reads as TGTGCCAGCAGTTCGGCAGGGGAGGGCTACTACGAGCAGTACTTC. Residues: CASSSAGEGYYEQYF.

The genes are TRBV28 and TRBJ2-1; 9 nucleotides agree with TRBD1. From germline, CDR1 is MDHEN and CDR2 SYDVKM. This CDR3 comprises 14 residues. The trim removed 5 bases at V and 9 bases at J, leaving 8 bases unmatched. The DNA for the CDR3 is TGTGCCAGCAGTCCCGGGACAGGGTCTGGTGAGCAGTTCTTC. This codes for CASSPGTGSGEQFF.

The V and J genes are TRBV4-2 and TRBJ1-5; D gene ambiguous. V was trimmed by 0 bases and J by 0 bases, leaving 6 bases between them. CDR1 is LGHNA, CDR2 YNFKEQ, per germline. The CDR3 loop spans 15 amino acids. CDR3 sequence (DNA): TGTGCCAGCAGCCAAGATCGGGCTAGCAATCAGCCCCAGCATTTT. Protein product: CASSQDRASNQPQHF.

This chain joins TRBV29-1 and TRBJ2-2; possibly TRBD1 or TRBD2 for D (5 bases each). From germline, CDR1 is SQVTM and CDR2 ANQGSEA. Trimming took off 7 bases at V and 2 bases at J, with 11 bases between the two ends. The CDR3 spans 13 residues. CDR3 bases: TGCAGCGCCGGGACCTTAAACACCGGGGAGCTGTTTTTT. Encoded protein: CSAGTLNTGELFF.

The CDR3 DNA reads as TGTGCCAGCACACTCCGACCGGGGATCACAGATACGCAGTATTTT. Translation gives CASTLRPGITDTQYF. This chain connects TRBV7-8 to TRBJ2-3; D may be TRBD2 (5 bases). Trimming took 7 bases from V and 2 from J, leaving 16 bases between them. The CDR3 runs to 15 residues. CDR1 and CDR2 from the germline V gene are SGHVS and FQNEAQ.

J is TRBJ2-1 and V is TRBV7-9; 11 positions agree with TRBD2. Per the germline V gene, CDR1 is SEHNR and CDR2 is FQNEAQ (reference sequence). CDR3 size: 19 residues. V trimming: 4 bases; J trimming: 2 bases; junction bases outside the gene matches: 13. The CDR3 sequence: CASSSASTSGGAPYNEQFF. In DNA, the CDR3 is TGTGCCAGCAGCTCCGCCTCTACTAGCGGGGGTGCCCCCTACAATGAGCAGTTCTTC.

Only one count was recorded for this clone. The V and J genes are TRBV7-2 and TRBJ1-1; TRBD1 matches 7 bases. Germline V gives CDR1 SGHTA, CDR2 FQGNSA. The trim removed 4 bases at V and 0 bases at J, leaving 5 bases unmatched. The CDR3 runs 15 residues. The CDR3 sequence is CASSSQQGLNTEAFF. CDR3 coding DNA: TGTGCCAGCAGCTCCCAACAGGGGTTGAACACTGAAGCTTTCTTT.

This rearrangement joins TRBV5-1 to TRBJ1-4, with D perhaps matching TRBD1 (5 bases). Germline V CDR1 and CDR2: SGHRS, YFSETQ. This CDR3 has 16 residues. Deletions cut 0 bases from V and 0 bases from J, with 9 bases between. CDR3 coding DNA: TGCGCCAGCAGCTTGGACCCGGGACCAACTAATGAAAAACTGTTTTTT. Its protein is CASSLDPGPTNEKLFF. The whole variable domain, filled in from reference TRBV5-1 and TRBJ1-4, reads KAGVTQTPRYLIKTRGQQVTLSCSPISGHRSVSWYQQTPGQGLQFLFEYFSETQRNKGNFPGRFSGRQFSNSRSEMNVSTLELGDSALYLCASSLDPGPTNEKLFFGSGTQLSVL.

DNA for the CDR3: TGTGCCAGCAGCCAAGATCTTAGTGTGAAGACCCAGTACTTC. As protein: CASSQDLSVKTQYF. The chain combines TRBV3-1 (or the pseudogene TRBV3-2) with TRBJ2-5; D gene unclear. V lost 0 bases and J 6 bases, leaving 11 bases between the germline ends. The germline CDR1 and CDR2 sequences are LGHDT and YNNKEL (reference sequence). The CDR3 totals 14 residues.

The rearrangement links TRBV4-1 to TRBJ1-2, with D unresolved. The V and J ends lost 2 bases and 4 bases respectively, with 17 bases between them. Per the germline V gene, CDR1 is MGHRA and CDR2 is YSYEKL. The CDR3 totals 16 residues. The CDR3 loop is CASSQYPDSGLYGYTF. The CDR3 nucleotides read TGCGCCAGCAGCCAATACCCCGACTCAGGACTCTATGGCTACACCTTC.

J is TRBJ1-4 and V is TRBV28; no clear D gene. The CDR3 consists of 13 residues. Per the germline V gene, CDR1 is MDHEN and CDR2 is SYDVKM. Trimming shortened V by 5 bases and J by 5 bases, and 9 bases separated the two germline ends. The CDR3 loop reads CASSAGLNEKLFF. In DNA form, the CDR3 reads TGTGCCAGCAGTGCCGGACTAAATGAAAAACTGTTTTTT.

V is TRBV6-2 or TRBV6-3 and J is TRBJ2-3; a weak D match, TRBD2 (6 bases). The CDR3 contains 18 residues. The germline gives CDR1 MNHEY, CDR2 SVGEGT. The ends were cut back, 2 bases at V and 0 bases at J, with 18 bases in the middle. Written as DNA, the CDR3 is TGTGCCAGCAGTTACGTCAGGGCGAAGGGGACTAGCACAGATACGCAGTATTTT. It codes for CASSYVRAKGTSTDTQYF.

The gene calls are TRBV5-6 and TRBJ2-7, with D maybe TRBD1 (8 bases). The CDR3 runs 14 residues. Trimming stripped 2 bases from V and 3 bases from J, with 12 bases between. Germline loops: CDR1 SGHDT, CDR2 YYEEEE. The CDR3: CASSLSGTGYEQYF. DNA of the CDR3: TGTGCCAGCAGCTTAAGCGGGACAGGCTACGAGCAGTACTTC.

Here the CDR3 reads CASSSFKGANTEAFF. For the CDR3, the DNA is TGTGCCAGCAGTTCGTTCAAGGGCGCGAACACTGAAGCTTTCTTT. The chain joins TRBV7-9 to TRBJ1-1; D is ambiguous. The CDR3 runs to 15 residues. Germline V gene lookup returns CDR1 SEHNR and CDR2 FQNEAQ (reference sequence). Trimming cost V 6 bases and J 1 base, with 15 bases left between them. Using reference TRBV7-9 and TRBJ1-1 for the parts outside the CDR3, the full variable domain is DTGVSQNPRHKITKRGQNVTFRCDPISEHNRLYWYRQTLGQGPEFLTYFQNEAQLEKSRLLSDRFSAERPKGSFSTLEIQRTEQGDSAMYLCASSSFKGANTEAFFGQGTRLTVV.

The gene calls are TRBV7-2 and TRBJ1-3; 8 bases fit TRBD1. J gave up 4 bases and V 1 base, and 0 bases lay outside the gene matches. The CDR3 is 14 residues long. The germline V gene encodes CDR1 SGHTA and CDR2 FQGNSA. CDR3 nucleotides: TGTGCCAGCAGCTTAGACAGGGGGGGAAACACCATATATTTT. It is translated as CASSLDRGGNTIYF.

The J gene is TRBJ1-4, the V gene TRBV27, with D unclear. Germline V gives CDR1 MNHEY, CDR2 SMNVEV (reference sequence). The V and J ends lost 6 bases and 2 bases respectively, with 10 bases between them. CDR3 length equals 14 residues. The CDR3 region is CASRRRATNEKLFF. As DNA, the CDR3 is TGTGCCAGCAGACGACGGGCGACTAATGAAAAACTGTTTTTT.

Regarding this clone: This sample also contains other DNA sequences that code for the same CDR3. The chain couples TRBV20-1 to TRBJ1-5; 9 nucleotides agree with TRBD1. Looked up from germline, CDR1 is DFQATT and CDR2 is SNEGSKA (reference sequence). V shed 6 bases and J 3 bases; nucleotides not matched to a gene: 9. The CDR3 extends over 15 amino acids. The CDR3 DNA sequence: TGCAGTGCCAGTCCCGGGACAGGGTTCAATCAGCCCCAGCATTTT. Protein: CSASPGTGFNQPQHF.

V and J are TRBV7-2 and TRBJ2-1; TRBD1 aligns across 8 bases. This CDR3 is built from 14 residues. Germline CDR1 SGHTA, CDR2 FQGNSA. Losses at the gene ends were 5 bases for V and 6 bases for J; bases not matched to a gene: 6. The CDR3 bases are TGTGCCAGCAGCACAGAGGACAGGGCCAATGAGCAGTTCTTC. Its translation: CASSTEDRANEQFF.

V and J are TRBV7-8 and TRBJ2-3; weak D call: TRBD2 (6 bases). V was clipped by 1 base and J by 2 bases, with 13 bases between them. Germline loops: CDR1 SGHVS, CDR2 FQNEAQ. CDR3 length: 16 amino acids. The CDR3 nucleotides read TGTGCCAGCAGCTTAGTATATGCGGGGTTCACAGATACGCAGTATTTT. It codes for CASSLVYAGFTDTQYF. The variable domain in full, with the rest retrieved from reference TRBV7-8 and TRBJ2-3, is GAGVSQSPRYKVAKRGQDVALRCDPISGHVSLFWYQQALGQGPEFLTYFQNEAQLDKSGLPSDRFFAERPEGSVSTLKIQRTQQEDSAVYLCASSLVYAGFTDTQYFGPGTRLTVL.

V and J are TRBV20-1 and TRBJ1-1, with D perhaps matching TRBD1 (6 bases). Trimming cost V 5 bases and J 6 bases, with 10 bases left between them. Per germline, CDR1 DFQATT and CDR2 SNEGSKA (reference sequence). This CDR3 spans 11 amino acids. Here the CDR3 reads CSAGTGSEAFF. The CDR3 nucleotides read TGCAGTGCTGGAACAGGGTCTGAAGCTTTCTTT.

Concerning this clone itself: The junction differs from germline at one of its ends, possibly a read error. The chain links TRBV15 to TRBJ2-1, with 7 bases identical to TRBD1. Germline V gene lookup returns CDR1 LNHNV and CDR2 YYDKDF (reference sequence). There are 14 residues in the CDR3. As DNA, the CDR3 is TGTGCCACCAGCAGAGATAGTTCGGGACAGCCGTTGATCTTC. Its translation is CATSRDSSGQPLIF.